One sample yielded the 5 T cell receptor beta chains listed below, sequenced in a study of CD8 T cells in Susac syndrome. With random hexamers, reverse transcription was performed on roughly 0.45 to 1 ug of RNA. Using its own MiXCR run on the immunoSEQ multiplex PCR reads, TCRdb lists one record per CDR3 protein. The table shows 150,000 to 250,000 distinct CDR3 sequences, with 90% to 95% occurring only once. Sequenced input: CD4+ T cells from PBMCs. All receptors derive from a human donor with multiple sclerosis.

The chain recombines TRBV15 with TRBJ2-7; D gene ambiguous. V gave up 4 bases and J gave up 2 bases, with 15 bases separating them. The CDR3 contains 15 residues. Germline CDR1 LNHNV, CDR2 YYDKDF (reference sequence). Here the CDR3 reads CATSIDPSSAYEQYF. CDR3 nucleotides: TGTGCCACCAGCATTGACCCTTCCTCCGCCTACGAGCAGTACTTC.

This rearrangement joins TRBV29-1 to TRBJ2-1, with TRBD2 matching over 10 bases. V shed 3 bases and J 3 bases; nucleotides not matched to a gene: 2. The length of the CDR3 is 14 residues. Per germline, CDR1 SQVTM and CDR2 ANQGSEA. CDR3 protein: CSVERTSGYNEQFF. Written as DNA, the CDR3 is TGCAGCGTTGAGAGGACTAGCGGCTACAATGAGCAGTTCTTC.

The chain has TRBV3-1 and TRBJ1-1; a weak D match, TRBD1 (6 bases). Trimming took off 3 bases at V and 4 bases at J, with 12 bases between the two ends. The CDR3 length is 14 residues. Germline V lookup: CDR1 LGHDT, CDR2 YNNKEL (reference sequence). As DNA, the CDR3 is TGTGCCAGCAGCCATACCTCAGGGGCCACTGAAGCTTTCTTT. This encodes CASSHTSGATEAFF.

The J gene is TRBJ1-2, the V gene TRBV20-1; D gene uncertain. Germline values: CDR1 DFQATT, CDR2 SNEGSKA (reference sequence). This CDR3 has 13 amino acids. Trimming took off 3 bases at V and 3 bases at J, with 11 bases between the two ends. DNA of the CDR3: TGCAGTGCTAGGGACCCGTGGCACTATGGCTACACCTTC. This codes for CSARDPWHYGYTF.

The rearrangement links TRBV6-1 to TRBJ2-5; 10 bases map to TRBD2. The V and J ends lost 7 bases and 5 bases, in that order; junction bases with no gene match: 4. The V gene's germline CDR1 is MNHNS and CDR2 SASEGT. This CDR3 has 13 amino acids. CDR3 in amino acids: CASTLAGDETQYF. The CDR3 DNA follows: TGTGCCAGCACCCTAGCGGGAGACGAGACCCAGTACTTC.